The 11 T cell receptor beta chains listed next were all sequenced from one sample in a study of PD-L1 blockade in urothelial cancer. The assay was immunoSEQ multiplex PCR, and TCRdb's table has in-frame clones only and misses some. Of 35,000 to 45,000 clones detected, about a third appear once; the ten largest clones hold around 9%. The material sequenced was tumor tissue, taken before atezolizumab (anti-PD-L1) treatment. These receptors were taken from a man between 60 and 70 years old with urothelial cancer.

This clone occurred many times. The V and J genes are TRBV6-8 and TRBJ2-3, with 11 bases lining up with TRBD2. CDR1 is MNHGY and CDR2 is SAAAGT in the germline V gene. CDR3 length: 17 amino acids. V lost 10 bases to trimming and J lost 0 bases; unmatched junction nucleotides: 12. In DNA, the CDR3 is TGTGCCACCCGGTGGGGTAGCGGGGGGGGAAGCACAGATACGCAGTATTTT. This translates into CATRWGSGGGSTDTQYF.

This sequence joins TRBV4-1 and TRBJ1-5, with unresolved D. The CDR3 sequence is 15 residues long. V gave up 0 bases and J gave up 7 bases, with 13 bases separating them. Germline values: CDR1 MGHRA, CDR2 YSYEKL. The CDR3 is CASSQEVWGWQPQHF. CDR3 in DNA: TGCGCCAGCAGCCAAGAAGTATGGGGTTGGCAGCCCCAGCATTTT.

CDR3 region: CASKATGGLGNTEAFF. DNA for the CDR3: TGTGCCAGCAAAGCGACAGGGGGCTTGGGGAACACTGAAGCTTTCTTT. V and J are TRBV2 and TRBJ1-1, with TRBD1 matching over 10 bases. There are 16 residues in the CDR3. Germline lookup yields CDR1 SNHLY and CDR2 FYNNEI. J gave up 1 base and V 7 bases, and 9 bases lay outside the gene matches.

This clone was picked up a small number of times. The chain carries TRBV19 and TRBJ1-5; D possibly corresponds to TRBD1 (6 bases). Per germline, CDR1 LNHDA and CDR2 SQIVND (reference sequence). Trimming stripped 5 bases from V and 7 bases from J, with 18 bases between. The CDR3 sequence is 15 residues long. CDR3 residues: CASSPGRGRRQPQHF. The CDR3 DNA is TGTGCCAGTAGTCCGGGCAGGGGTCGGCGACAGCCCCAGCATTTT.

This chain uses TRBV5-1 with TRBJ1-4; 8 bases fit TRBD1. This CDR3 comprises 15 residues. CDR1 is SGHRS, CDR2 YFSETQ, per germline. V lost 4 bases, J lost 4 bases, and 6 bases stayed unmatched. CDR3 region: CASSLAGGDNEKLFF. CDR3 sequence (DNA): TGCGCCAGCAGCCTAGCAGGGGGCGATAATGAAAAACTGTTTTTT.

The chain couples TRBV11-3 to TRBJ1-2, with 9 nucleotides matching TRBD1. V trimming: 4 bases; J trimming: 7 bases; junction bases outside the gene matches: 10. The CDR3 loop spans 15 amino acids. Germline V gene lookup returns CDR1 SGHNT and CDR2 YENEEA. The CDR3 protein is CASSSPGTGRIGYTF. The DNA of the CDR3 is TGTGCCAGCAGCTCCCCCGGGACAGGGAGAATTGGCTACACCTTC.

The genes are TRBV12-5 and TRBJ1-5; D uncertain. Trimming removed 1 base at V and 3 bases at J, with 4 bases between. This CDR3 spans 13 amino acids. Germline values: CDR1 LGHNT, CDR2 FRNRAP. The CDR3 sequence is CASGLEDNQPQHF. In DNA form, the CDR3 reads TGTGCTAGTGGTTTGGAAGACAATCAGCCCCAGCATTTT.

This clone was counted at least ten times. The chain combines TRBV11-3 with TRBJ2-3; 8 bases match TRBD2. This CDR3 has 15 amino acids. J was trimmed by 5 bases and V by 2 bases; bases with no gene match: 6. The germline V gene has CDR1 SGHNT and CDR2 YENEEA. CDR3 coding DNA: TGTGCCAGCAGCTTAACGACTAGCGTAGGAGATACGCAGTATTTT. Encoded protein: CASSLTTSVGDTQYF.

Written as DNA, the CDR3 is TGCGCCAGCAGTGTGTCAGGCAATTCACCCCTCCACTTT. The encoded protein is CASSVSGNSPLHF. The chain links TRBV10-2 to TRBJ1-6; D gene uncertain. Germline V lookup: CDR1 WSHSY, CDR2 SAAADI. The germline V and J ends were trimmed by 4 bases and 7 bases, with 8 bases remaining between them. The length of the CDR3 is 13 residues.

This chain joins TRBV5-1 and TRBJ1-2, with TRBD1 matching over 9 bases. Looked up from germline, CDR1 is SGHRS and CDR2 is YFSETQ. CDR3 length: 14 residues. Trimming at V came to 0 bases and at J to 8 bases, leaving 5 bases not matched to a gene. CDR3 residues: CASSLGDRVGGYTF. The CDR3 DNA follows: TGCGCCAGCAGCTTGGGGGACAGGGTGGGCGGCTACACCTTC.

The rearrangement uses TRBV18 and TRBJ2-4, with TRBD1 matching over 9 bases. There are 18 residues in the CDR3. Germline CDR1 KGHSH, CDR2 LQKENI. Losses at the gene ends were 4 bases for V and 2 bases for J; bases not matched to a gene: 12. The CDR3 DNA reads as TGTGCCAGCTCACTATTCGAGGACAGGGGAATAACCAAAAACATTCAGTACTTC. Translation: CASSLFEDRGITKNIQYF.